This T cell receptor beta chain appears in the sequencing data of a study of blood T cell repertoires in COVID-19. Overall study: Collection of acute and convalescent COVID-19 samples took place in the United States, Italy and Spain. PBMCs, B-cell-depleted T cells, or T cells provided the cDNA or gDNA that made up the material.

In the study's own analysis: Nucleated cell counts were estimated from reference gene primer amplification. Measured with immunoSEQ multiplex PCR; TCRdb has only the in-frame clones, and not every one. For V, J and clone size, that table is used; D and trimming come from the DNA. Found here are hundreds of thousands of clones, approximately 81% of them singletons; the top ten hold around 0.89%. Losses at the gene ends were 4 bases for V and 7 bases for J; bases not matched to a gene: 5. This CDR3 is built from 14 residues. Per the germline V gene, CDR1 is LGHDT and CDR2 is YNNKEL (reference sequence).

The sample taken for sequencing was peripheral blood. The chain carries TRBV3-1 (or the pseudogene TRBV3-2) and TRBJ1-1; 11 nucleotides agree with TRBD1. This TCR was recovered from a man between 40 and 49 years old with acute or convalescent COVID-19. CDR3 in DNA: TGTGCCAGCAGCCCGGGACAGGGGGTCTATGAAGCTTTCTTT. Its translation: CASSPGQGVYEAFF.